The 32 T cell receptor beta chains below come from one sample, sequenced in a study of T cell repertoires in cytomegalovirus infection. Their cognate antigens are unknown. TCRdb re-called the reads through MiXCR, storing one row per CDR3 protein. Of 650,000 to 900,000 distinct CDR3 sequences detected, 25% to 30% appear once; the ten largest clones hold roughly 13%. The input for sequencing was cultured CD8+ T cells from PBMCs, taken from culture after CMV antigen stimulation. These receptors were collected from a human donor in good health (CMV status not recorded). Some clones in this sample may be carry-over from other donors' samples.

This CDR3 reads CATSRHPLLASTDTQYF. CDR3 sequence (DNA): TGTGCCACCAGCAGACACCCCCTACTCGCGAGCACAGATACGCAGTATTTT. V is TRBV15 and J is TRBJ2-3; D ambiguous. Per germline, CDR1 LNHNV and CDR2 YYDKDF (reference sequence). This CDR3 spans 17 amino acids. V was trimmed by 2 bases and J by 0 bases, leaving 15 bases between them.

This clonotype has more than one count but fewer than ten. V and J are TRBV20-1 and TRBJ2-1; D might be TRBD1 (6 bases). The CDR3 totals 16 residues. CDR1 and CDR2 from the germline V gene are DFQATT and SNEGSKA (reference sequence). Trimming cost V 0 bases and J 3 bases, with 15 bases left between them. The CDR3 is CSARERGTRGYNEQFF. The CDR3 bases are TGCAGTGCTAGAGAGAGGGGGACCCGGGGCTACAATGAGCAGTTCTTC.

This clonotype was counted only a few times. V is TRBV11-2 and J is TRBJ2-5; D unclear. The germline gives CDR1 SGHAT, CDR2 FQNNGV. CDR3 size: 15 residues. The V gene lost 7 bases and the J gene lost 3 bases, with 18 bases spanning the gap. The CDR3 DNA sequence: TGTGCCAGCAAGCTTAGGGCGGCGGCAGAAGAGACCCAGTACTTC. Encoded protein: CASKLRAAAEETQYF.

This clonotype has a handful of counts. V gene TRBV7-8 combines with J gene TRBJ1-1; tentatively, D is TRBD1 (5 bases). The length of the CDR3 is 15 residues. The V and J ends lost 4 bases and 3 bases respectively, with 15 bases between them. Germline CDR1 SGHVS, CDR2 FQNEAQ. DNA for the CDR3: TGTGCCAGCAGCTCCGGCTGGGGGATAGACACTGAAGCTTTCTTT. Amino acids: CASSSGWGIDTEAFF.

There are many counts of this clonotype. The chain combines TRBV5-1 with TRBJ2-7, with TRBD1 matching 7 bases. Germline CDR1 and CDR2: SGHRS and YFSETQ. The CDR3 runs 12 residues. The trim removed 2 bases at V and 5 bases at J, leaving 1 base unmatched. The CDR3 is CASSFTGDEQYV. The CDR3 DNA follows: TGCGCCAGCAGCTTTACAGGGGACGAGCAGTACGTC.

This chain uses TRBV7-6 with TRBJ1-2; D not certain. Germline V gives CDR1 SGHVS, CDR2 FNYEAQ. V was cut by 5 bases and J by 1 base, with 11 bases left in between. The CDR3 loop spans 14 amino acids. This CDR3 reads CASSPSTINYGYTF. CDR3 bases: TGTGCCAGCAGCCCTAGCACGATTAACTATGGCTACACCTTC.

The rearrangement links TRBV6-6 to TRBJ2-1, with 10 positions matching TRBD1. This CDR3 region has 16 residues. Germline CDR1 reads MNHNY; CDR2 reads SVGAGI (reference sequence). Trimming cost V 7 bases and J 8 bases; bases outside gene matches: 14. The CDR3 DNA reads as TGTGCCAGCACCCACGGTTGGACAGGGGGTCTCCATGAGCAGTTCTTC. The encoded protein is CASTHGWTGGLHEQFF.

This clonotype was counted ten times or more. This chain links TRBV27 with TRBJ2-1; D perhaps matches TRBD1 (6 bases). Trimming cost V 2 bases and J 2 bases, with 7 bases left between them. Germline-derived CDR1 and CDR2 are MNHEY and SMNVEV (reference sequence). The CDR3 consists of 14 residues. In DNA form, the CDR3 reads TGTGCCAGCAGTTTAGGGACAACCTACAATGAGCAGTTCTTC. Protein product: CASSLGTTYNEQFF.

There are a few counts of this clonotype. This rearrangement joins TRBV10-3 to TRBJ2-3; D remains unclear. CDR1 and CDR2 from the germline V gene are ENHRY and SYGVKD. The CDR3 is made up of 12 amino acids. With 10 bases removed from V and 1 base from J, the gap between germline ends came to 9 bases. The CDR3 is CATGWGTDTQYF. Written as DNA, the CDR3 is TGTGCCACCGGCTGGGGCACAGATACGCAGTATTTT.

In this sample, this clonotype turned up a few times. The chain has TRBV4-1 and TRBJ1-2, with D uncertain. V gave up 0 bases and J gave up 2 bases, with 13 bases separating them. Germline CDR1 reads MGHRA; CDR2 reads YSYEKL. This CDR3 comprises 16 residues. The CDR3 spells CASSQEAPGRNYGYTF. As DNA, the CDR3 is TGCGCCAGCAGCCAAGAAGCACCCGGACGGAACTATGGCTACACCTTC.

For this clonotype: A junction boundary mismatches the germline segment, possibly from a read error. The CDR3: CVTSRDPMNTEAFF. DNA for the CDR3: TGTGTCACCAGCAGAGATCCCATGAACACTGAAGCTTTCTTT. The rearrangement joins TRBV15 to TRBJ1-1; D is uncertain. CDR1 LNHNV and CDR2 YYDKDF come from the germline V gene (reference sequence). There are 14 residues in the CDR3.

This clonotype turned up a few times. This chain links TRBV20-1 with TRBJ2-1; D remains ambiguous. Germline lookup yields CDR1 DFQATT and CDR2 SNEGSKA (reference sequence). Trimming shortened V by 0 bases and J by 0 bases, and 9 bases separated the two germline ends. The CDR3 is 15 residues long. The CDR3 region is CSARDEDHSYNEQFF. DNA of the CDR3: TGCAGTGCTAGAGATGAGGACCACTCCTACAATGAGCAGTTCTTC.

V gene TRBV4-1 combines with J gene TRBJ2-1; D is uncertain. Germline CDR1 is MGHRA and CDR2 is YSYEKL. There are 14 residues in the CDR3. Trimming stripped 3 bases from V and 6 bases from J, with 12 bases between. The CDR3: CASSHPGLGNEQFF. The CDR3 nucleotides are TGCGCCAGCAGCCACCCGGGCCTTGGCAATGAGCAGTTCTTC.

This clonotype has only a few counts. The chain employs TRBV7-9 and TRBJ1-1; no definite D call. The CDR3 is 18 residues long. The V gene lost 3 bases and the J gene lost 1 base, with 21 bases spanning the gap. The germline V gene encodes CDR1 SEHNR and CDR2 FQNEAQ (reference sequence). The DNA of the CDR3 is TGTGCCAGCAGCTTCCCGTCCGGATACCAAATTCAGAACACTGAAGCTTTCTTT. The encoded protein is CASSFPSGYQIQNTEAFF.

This clonotype was observed once. This chain links TRBV19 with TRBJ2-7; the match to TRBD2 covers 7 bases. CDR1 and CDR2 (germline): LNHDA, SQIVND (reference sequence). Unmatched junction bases numbered 3, after V lost 1 base and J lost 0 bases. The CDR3 totals 15 residues. This CDR3 reads CASSIAAGSSYEQYV. In DNA, the CDR3 is TGTGCCAGTAGTATAGCAGCGGGGAGCTCCTACGAGCAGTACGTC.

This clonotype has a handful of counts. The V call is TRBV6-2 or TRBV6-3, the J call TRBJ2-1, with D tentatively TRBD2 (5 bases). The V gene's germline CDR1 is MNHEY and CDR2 SVGEGT. Trimming pared 2 bases from V and 0 bases from J, leaving 14 bases between. This CDR3 region has 17 residues. CDR3 sequence (DNA): TGTGCCAGCAGTTACAACCCGGAGGCAGTCTCCTACAATGAGCAGTTCTTC. It specifies CASSYNPEAVSYNEQFF.

CDR3 nucleotides: TGTGCCAGCCGGGGGGCGGCTACTTATAGCAATCAGCCCCAGCATTTT. This codes for CASRGAATYSNQPQHF. V is TRBV27 and J is TRBJ1-5; the D gene is possibly TRBD1 (6 bases). This CDR3 region has 16 residues. V lost 8 bases to trimming and J lost 0 bases, with 17 bases between them. Germline-derived CDR1 and CDR2 are MNHEY and SMNVEV (reference sequence).

V is TRBV5-1 and J is TRBJ2-1; 10 bases are shared with TRBD2. The CDR3 is made up of 14 amino acids. Germline-derived CDR1 and CDR2 are SGHRS and YFSETQ. V was pared by 3 bases and J by 7 bases, with 4 bases of the junction left unmatched. In nucleotides, the CDR3 is TGCGCCAGCAGCTGGGCTAGCGGGGGAAATGAGCAGTTCTTC. It codes for CASSWASGGNEQFF.

This clonotype turned up a few times. The chain joins TRBV7-9 to TRBJ2-2; the match to TRBD2 covers 7 bases. The CDR3 is 14 residues long. The junction had 2 bases not matched to a gene; V was cut back by 4 bases and J by 3 bases. CDR1 is SEHNR and CDR2 is FQNEAQ in the germline V gene (reference sequence). The CDR3 nucleotides read TGTGCCAGCAGCTCGGGACTATACACCGGGGAGCTGTTTTTT. It yields the protein CASSSGLYTGELFF.

This chain links TRBV4-1 with TRBJ1-1; D is ambiguous. Germline CDR1 reads MGHRA; CDR2 reads YSYEKL. CDR3 size: 14 residues. V lost 5 bases, J lost 2 bases, and 12 bases lay in between. In nucleotides, the CDR3 is TGCGCCAGCAGCGCTGACGGAGGAAACACTGAAGCTTTCTTT. It translates to CASSADGGNTEAFF.

The chain uses TRBV27 and TRBJ2-3, with D possibly called TRBD1 or TRBD2 (6 bases each). The CDR3 consists of 14 residues. Germline V gives CDR1 MNHEY, CDR2 SMNVEV (reference sequence). The V gene lost 8 bases and the J gene lost 0 bases, with 12 bases spanning the gap. CDR3 DNA sequence: TGTGCCAGCTCAACGGGGGCCAGCACAGATACGCAGTATTTT. Its protein product is CASSTGASTDTQYF.

This chain uses TRBV10-3 with TRBJ1-1, with unresolved D. The V end lost 2 bases, the J end lost 0 bases, and 7 bases lay between the germline ends. The CDR3 extends over 14 amino acids. Germline V gene data show CDR1 as ENHRY and CDR2 as SYGVKD. CDR3: CAISERTVNTEAFF. Written as DNA, the CDR3 is TGTGCCATCAGTGAGAGGACGGTGAACACTGAAGCTTTCTTT.

The V and J genes are TRBV6-5 and TRBJ1-3, with D perhaps matching TRBD1 (5 bases). Trimming took off 7 bases at V and 0 bases at J, with 10 bases between the two ends. CDR1 is MNHEY, CDR2 SVGAGI, per germline. This CDR3 has 14 residues. CDR3 sequence: CASKGGVSGNTIYF. The CDR3 DNA follows: TGTGCCAGCAAGGGAGGGGTCTCTGGAAACACCATATATTTT.

This clonotype was found a few times. The chain couples TRBV10-3 to TRBJ1-2, with D hard to call. This CDR3 is built from 11 residues. The ends were cut back, 7 bases at V and 5 bases at J, with 8 bases in the middle. Looked up from germline, CDR1 is ENHRY and CDR2 is SYGVKD. CDR3 amino acids: CAIKQPYGYTF. The CDR3 DNA reads as TGTGCCATCAAACAACCATATGGCTACACCTTC.

The V and J genes are TRBV12-3 or TRBV12-4 and TRBJ2-5; no definite D call. CDR3 length equals 14 residues. V shed 6 bases and J shed 1 base, with 12 bases lying between them. The CDR3 sequence: CASSPRSPQETQYF. CDR3 sequence (DNA): TGTGCCAGCAGCCCGCGGAGTCCCCAAGAGACCCAGTACTTC.

This chain connects TRBV20-1 to TRBJ2-7, with D tentatively TRBD1 (6 bases). The V gene lost 8 bases and the J gene lost 2 bases, with 16 bases spanning the gap. The CDR3 is made up of 13 amino acids. The germline V gene has CDR1 DFQATT and CDR2 SNEGSKA (reference sequence). The chain's CDR3 is CSPLNRATYEQYF. Written as DNA, the CDR3 is TGCAGTCCCTTAAACAGGGCGACCTACGAGCAGTACTTC.

The chain couples TRBV19 to TRBJ1-5, with D uncertain. The CDR3 extends over 15 amino acids. CDR1 is LNHDA, CDR2 SQIVND, per germline (reference sequence). The V and J ends lost 0 bases and 1 base respectively, with 7 bases between them. CDR3 bases: TGTGCCAGTAGTATAGAGGCGGTGAGCAATCAGCCCCAGCATTTT. Its protein is CASSIEAVSNQPQHF.

About this clonotype: Just one base apart from a much larger clone, this may be a read error. This chain uses TRBV7-2 with TRBJ2-1; D possibly corresponds to TRBD1 (6 bases). Germline CDR1 is SGHTA and CDR2 is FQGNSA. The V end was cut by 6 bases, the J end by 8 bases, with 14 bases between. There are 13 residues in the CDR3. The CDR3 DNA is TGTGCCAGCAGTCTACACAGGGTGGATGAGCAGTTCTTC. Translating it yields CASSLHRVDEQFF.

This chain connects TRBV7-6 to TRBJ2-5; 11 nucleotides match TRBD1. CDR3 length: 15 amino acids. The germline V gene has CDR1 SGHVS and CDR2 FNYEAQ. Unmatched junction bases numbered 9, after V lost 5 bases and J lost 7 bases. In DNA, the CDR3 is TGTGCCAGCAGCCCGACCGGACAGGGGGCGACGACCCAGTACTTC. Protein: CASSPTGQGATTQYF.

The V and J genes are TRBV11-2 and TRBJ2-1, with D unclear. The V gene lost 4 bases and the J gene lost 9 bases, with 13 bases spanning the gap. Germline lookup yields CDR1 SGHAT and CDR2 FQNNGV. The length of the CDR3 is 13 residues. This CDR3 is CASSSPPASEQFF. The CDR3 DNA sequence: TGTGCCAGCAGCTCCCCCCCGGCGAGTGAGCAGTTCTTC.

The chain employs TRBV12-3 or TRBV12-4 and TRBJ2-1; TRBD1 matches 10 bases. The length of the CDR3 is 15 residues. With V trimmed by 4 bases and J by 8 bases, 8 bases remained unmatched. In DNA form, the CDR3 reads TGTGCCAGCAGTTCTCCGGGACAGGGGTTCGATGAGCAGTTCTTC. Translation gives CASSSPGQGFDEQFF.

The chain uses TRBV6-4 and TRBJ1-5; D unclear. The V end was cut by 8 bases, the J end by 6 bases, with 23 bases between. This CDR3 region has 16 residues. In germline, CDR1 is MRHNA, CDR2 SNTAGT. CDR3 amino acids: CASPDRGHLPGQPQHF. The CDR3, as DNA: TGTGCCAGCCCTGATCGGGGTCATCTCCCAGGTCAGCCCCAGCATTTT.